This T cell receptor beta chain comes out of a study of identical twins. MiXCR, run by TCRdb on the 5' RACE reads, gives a single entry per CDR3 protein. The profile covers hundreds of thousands of distinct CDR3 sequences, with around 6% appearing a single time and roughly 2% taken by the ten largest. This clonotype was seen many times. V dropped 3 bases and J dropped 4; count of bases not matched to a gene: 5. Germline lookup yields CDR1 SQVTM and CDR2 ANQGSEA. The CDR3 runs to 15 residues. The rearrangement links TRBV29-1 to TRBJ2-1; TRBD1 matches 11 bases. This clonotype was obtained from a man aged 18 to 30 in good health. The sequenced sample was naive T cells sorted from blood. CDR3 protein: CSVDTGTGGYNEQFF. Written as DNA, the CDR3 is TGCAGCGTTGATACCGGGACAGGGGGTTACAATGAGCAGTTCTTC.